These 29 T cell receptor beta chains originate from one sample sequenced in a study of cytomegalovirus exposure and HLA in healthy donors. It was with 60 Vbeta and 13 Jbeta primers that the PCR ran. Clones were sequenced by immunoSEQ multiplex PCR, and TCRdb holds only the in-frame ones, with some missing. Here the sample spans some 140,000 clones, under 80% being singletons. Specimen: PBMCs. These TCRs come from a man aged 25 to 40 in good health and CMV-seronegative.

This chain links TRBV19 with TRBJ2-1; TRBD2 matches 7 bases. The germline V gene has CDR1 LNHDA and CDR2 SQIVND (reference sequence). CDR3 size: 16 residues. V shed 0 bases and J 4 bases; nucleotides not matched to a gene: 6. In DNA form, the CDR3 reads TGTGCCAGTAGTATAGATGTGGGGGGGTTTTACAATGAGCAGTTCTTC. Translated: CASSIDVGGFYNEQFF.

This clone was counted only a few times. This chain connects TRBV4-1 to TRBJ1-5; D unclear. Looked up from germline, CDR1 is MGHRA and CDR2 is YSYEKL. V was clipped by 1 base and J by 0 bases, with 13 bases between them. The CDR3 runs to 17 residues. The CDR3 sequence is CASSQVLREGSNQPQHF. The CDR3, as DNA: TGCGCCAGCAGCCAAGTGCTACGAGAGGGTAGCAATCAGCCCCAGCATTTT.

The chain has TRBV9 and TRBJ2-7; 8 nucleotides align to TRBD2. CDR1 is SGDLS and CDR2 is YYNGEE in the germline V gene. Trimming at V came to 4 bases and at J to 0 bases, leaving 6 bases not matched to a gene. The CDR3 consists of 15 residues. Here the CDR3 DNA reads TGTGCCAGCAGCCCCGCTAGCGGGTTCTCCTACGAGCAGTACTTC. Translation: CASSPASGFSYEQYF.

The chain carries TRBV7-9 and TRBJ1-1; no reliable D call. Germline V gene sequence: CDR1 SEHNR, CDR2 FQNEAQ (reference sequence). This CDR3 is 15 amino acids long. V lost 1 base to trimming and J lost 0 bases, with 9 bases between them. CDR3 residues: CASSLGSRMNTEAFF. In DNA form, the CDR3 reads TGTGCCAGCAGCTTAGGTTCGCGTATGAACACTGAAGCTTTCTTT.

V usage is TRBV12-2 and J usage is TRBJ1-1; TRBD1, the table's D call, lacks a check against the DNA. TRBV12-2 counts as a pseudogene. The CDR3 contains 17 residues. CDR3 DNA sequence: TGTGCAAGTCGCCCAAAGGACAGTAGGGGTAGCAACACTGAAGCTTTCTTT. This gives the protein CASRPKDSRGSNTEAFF.

The chain has TRBV2 and TRBJ1-5, with a weak D call TRBD1 (5 bases). CDR1 and CDR2 from the germline V gene are SNHLY and FYNNEI. Trimming shortened V by 6 bases and J by 5 bases, and 14 bases separated the two germline ends. This CDR3 contains 14 residues. The CDR3 region is CASRGYSQDQPQHF. CDR3 coding DNA: TGTGCCAGCAGAGGATATTCACAGGATCAGCCCCAGCATTTT.

The chain recombines TRBV7-2 with TRBJ1-1; D perhaps matches TRBD1 (5 bases). Germline V gene data show CDR1 as SGHTA and CDR2 as FQGNSA. V lost 5 bases and J lost 4, with 14 bases in between. The CDR3 extends over 14 amino acids. CDR3 nucleotide sequence: TGTGCCAGCAGCCCCCTGTTGGGGGGCACTGAAGCTTTCTTT. This translates into CASSPLLGGTEAFF. Variable domain in full (rest from reference TRBV7-2 and TRBJ1-1): GAGVSQSPSNKVTEKGKDVELRCDPISGHTALYWYRQSLGQGLEFLIYFQGNSAPDKSGLPSDRFSAERTGGSVSTLTIQRTQQEDSAVYLCASSPLLGGTEAFFGQGTRLTVV.

The chain combines TRBV6-6 with TRBJ1-1; D is perhaps TRBD1 (6 bases). This CDR3 comprises 14 residues. Germline V gene lookup returns CDR1 MNHNY and CDR2 SVGAGI (reference sequence). Trimming stripped 6 bases from V and 6 bases from J, with 17 bases between. This chain's CDR3 is CASSSGHWGSEAFF. For the CDR3, the DNA is TGTGCCAGCAGCTCGGGACACTGGGGGTCTGAAGCTTTCTTT.

This chain connects TRBV5-1 to TRBJ2-1; 8 nucleotides match TRBD2. This CDR3 has 15 amino acids. The germline gives CDR1 SGHRS, CDR2 YFSETQ. The J segment lost 2 bases and the V segment lost 2 bases, leaving 3 bases of the junction unmatched. The chain's CDR3 is CASSLSGGPYNEQFF. CDR3 DNA: TGCGCCAGCAGCTTAAGCGGGGGCCCCTACAATGAGCAGTTCTTC.

The V gene is TRBV4-1, the J gene TRBJ1-1, with D perhaps TRBD1 (6 bases). The CDR3 is 17 residues long. Trimming shortened V by 2 bases and J by 4 bases, and 20 bases separated the two germline ends. Germline V gene lookup returns CDR1 MGHRA and CDR2 YSYEKL. The CDR3 DNA sequence: TGCGCCAGCAGCCAACCCCCCCCACAGGGCCCGGGCACTGAAGCTTTCTTT. Amino acid sequence: CASSQPPPQGPGTEAFF.

The genes are TRBV5-1 and TRBJ1-3, with D possibly being TRBD1 (5 bases). CDR3 size: 15 residues. Germline V gene sequence: CDR1 SGHRS, CDR2 YFSETQ. V dropped 5 bases and J dropped 0 bases, with 12 bases sitting between them. The CDR3 sequence: CASSLDSDSGNTIYF. The DNA for the CDR3 is TGCGCCAGCAGTCTAGACAGCGACTCTGGAAACACCATATATTTT.

This clone was seen only a few times. Other nucleotide sequences from this sample produce the same CDR3. The chain recombines TRBV11-2 with TRBJ2-5; 8 nucleotides match TRBD2. V gave up 4 bases and J gave up 5 bases; unmatched junction bases: 6. The CDR3 has 14 residues. The germline CDR1 and CDR2 sequences are SGHAT and FQNNGV. The CDR3 is CASSSSGGGETQYF. CDR3 DNA: TGTGCCAGCAGCTCGAGCGGGGGTGGGGAGACCCAGTACTTC.

The gene calls are TRBV4-2 and TRBJ2-3, with 7 bases that match TRBD2. Germline assignment: CDR1 LGHNA and CDR2 YNFKEQ. The CDR3 has 15 amino acids. After removal of 0 bases from V and 3 bases from J, the junction contained 3 bases not matched to a gene. CDR3 amino acids: CASSQDREGTDTQYF. The CDR3 DNA follows: TGTGCCAGCAGCCAAGACAGGGAGGGGACAGATACGCAGTATTTT.

The genes are TRBV5-6 and TRBJ2-5, with 11 bases identical to TRBD2. J lost 2 bases, V lost 1 base, and 4 bases had no gene match. The CDR3 runs 16 residues. The germline CDR1 and CDR2 sequences are SGHDT and YYEEEE. DNA of the CDR3: TGTGCCAGCAGCTTGTATATAGCGGGGGGGCAAGAGACCCAGTACTTC. Protein sequence: CASSLYIAGGQETQYF. Variable domain in full (rest from reference TRBV5-6 and TRBJ2-5): DAGVTQSPTHLIKTRGQQVTLRCSPKSGHDTVSWYQQALGQGPQFIFQYYEEEERQRGNFPDRFSGHQFPNYSSELNVNALLLGDSALYLCASSLYIAGGQETQYFGPGTRLLVL.

CDR3 loop: CATSRDSGDRPYNEQFF. CDR3 nucleotides: TGTGCCACCAGCAGAGATTCTGGGGACAGACCTTACAATGAGCAGTTCTTC. This chain connects TRBV15 to TRBJ2-1, with 7 positions matching TRBD1. This CDR3 spans 17 amino acids. Germline CDR1 LNHNV, CDR2 YYDKDF (reference sequence). The trim removed 0 bases at V and 4 bases at J, leaving 9 bases unmatched.

This clone was detected once. CDR3 in DNA: TGTGCCAGCAGCCACTCAACAGGATACAATGAGCAGTTCTTC. Translating gives CASSHSTGYNEQFF. J is TRBJ2-1 and V is TRBV7-9, with a possible D match to TRBD1 (5 bases). V was trimmed by 5 bases and J by 4 bases, leaving 12 bases between them. Germline V gene lookup returns CDR1 SEHNR and CDR2 FQNEAQ (reference sequence). The CDR3 has 14 residues. Complete variable domain (other parts from reference TRBV7-9 and TRBJ2-1): DTGVSQNPRHKITKRGQNVTFRCDPISEHNRLYWYRQTLGQGPEFLTYFQNEAQLEKSRLLSDRFSAERPKGSFSTLEIQRTEQGDSAMYLCASSHSTGYNEQFFGPGTRLTVL.

This chain connects TRBV5-1 to TRBJ2-5, with 7 bases lining up with TRBD2. Germline loops: CDR1 SGHRS, CDR2 YFSETQ. The CDR3 is made up of 16 amino acids. Trimming at V came to 1 base and at J to 4 bases, leaving 10 bases not matched to a gene. The CDR3 sequence: CASSLNVGGSIETQYF. In DNA form, the CDR3 reads TGCGCCAGCAGCTTGAATGTGGGGGGGTCGATAGAGACCCAGTACTTC.

Concerning this clone: An end of the junction differs from the germline gene, which may be a read error. The V call is TRBV5-1, the J call TRBJ1-2; no clear D. CDR1 is SGHRS and CDR2 is YFSETQ in the germline V gene. This CDR3 contains 13 residues. CDR3 sequence reads: CASSPVSSYGYPF. CDR3 nucleotide sequence: TGCGCCAGCAGCCCGGTGAGTAGCTATGGCTACCCCTTC.

V is TRBV5-4 and J is TRBJ1-1, with TRBD1 as a possible D gene (6 bases). Germline lookup yields CDR1 SGHNT and CDR2 YYREEE (reference sequence). V was cut by 4 bases and J by 0 bases, with 16 bases left in between. The CDR3 consists of 16 residues. Here the CDR3 reads CASSIGQKVMNTEAFF. The CDR3 region has the DNA TGTGCCAGCAGCATTGGACAGAAAGTAATGAACACTGAAGCTTTCTTT.

The chain couples TRBV13 to TRBJ2-7; D not resolved. Trimming removed 5 bases from V and 2 bases from J, with 13 bases in between. This CDR3 comprises 14 residues. Germline lookup yields CDR1 PRHDT and CDR2 FYEKMQ (reference sequence). CDR3 DNA sequence: TGTGCCAGCAGCCCTCACGACACCGCCTACGAGCAGTACTTC. This translates into CASSPHDTAYEQYF.

The V gene is TRBV11-3, the J gene TRBJ2-1, with 10 nucleotides matching TRBD2. Germline CDR1 and CDR2: SGHNT and YENEEA. J was trimmed by 4 bases and V by 5 bases; bases with no gene match: 2. The CDR3 has 14 residues. The CDR3: CASSRAGGYNEQFF. Written as DNA, the CDR3 is TGTGCCAGCAGCCGAGCGGGGGGGTACAATGAGCAGTTCTTC. The full variable domain, completed using reference TRBV11-3 and TRBJ2-1, is EAGVVQSPRYKIIEKKQPVAFWCNPISGHNTLYWYLQNLGQGPELLIRYENEEAVDDSQLPKDRFSAERLKGVDSTLKIQPAELGDSAVYLCASSRAGGYNEQFFGPGTRLTVL.

The V and J genes are TRBV6-5 and TRBJ1-1, with no clear D. This CDR3 spans 12 amino acids. V lost 6 bases and J lost 4, with 9 bases in between. Germline V gives CDR1 MNHEY, CDR2 SVGAGI. The CDR3 DNA reads as TGTGCCAGCAGCGACGAGGGCACTGAAGCTTTCTTT. Encoded protein: CASSDEGTEAFF.

In nucleotides, the CDR3 is TGTGCCAGCAGCTTCGGGACTTTACGCACAGATACGCAGTATTTT. Translation gives CASSFGTLRTDTQYF. This chain connects TRBV13 to TRBJ2-3; the D gene is possibly TRBD2 (6 bases). This CDR3 comprises 15 residues. V was clipped by 3 bases and J by 1 base, with 11 bases between them. CDR1 is PRHDT and CDR2 is FYEKMQ in the germline V gene (reference sequence). The full variable domain, completed using reference TRBV13 and TRBJ2-3, is AAGVIQSPRHLIKEKRETATLKCYPIPRHDTVYWYQQGPGQDPQFLISFYEKMQSDKGSIPDRFSAQQFSDYHSELNMSSLELGDSALYFCASSFGTLRTDTQYFGPGTRLTVL.

This rearrangement joins TRBV12-5 to TRBJ2-2, with TRBD2 as a possible D gene (5 bases). The CDR3 runs to 13 residues. The V gene lost 8 bases and the J gene lost 6 bases, with 13 bases spanning the gap. Germline assignment: CDR1 LGHNT and CDR2 FRNRAP. The CDR3 loop reads CASSQGSPGELFF. CDR3 in DNA: TGTGCTAGTAGCCAAGGGAGTCCCGGGGAGCTGTTTTTT.

The chain has TRBV30 and TRBJ2-5; the match to TRBD1 covers 8 bases. The assigned J gene may be wrong: the sequence end matches TRBJ2-7 better. Germline V gene data show CDR1 as GTSNPN and CDR2 as SVGIG (reference sequence). The length of the CDR3 is 13 residues. In nucleotides, the CDR3 is TGTGCCTGGAGCGGACAGGGTACCTACGAGCAGTACTTC. The encoded protein is CAWSGQGTYEQYF.

This clone has a single count. The junction shows a germline mismatch at one end, possibly a read error. The V call is TRBV6-1, the J call TRBJ1-2; tentative D call: TRBD1 (5 bases). Germline V gene lookup returns CDR1 MNHNS and CDR2 SASEGT. The CDR3 covers 15 residues. The CDR3 reads CASRNGHFSNYGYPF. CDR3 in DNA: TGTGCCAGCAGGAACGGACACTTTTCTAACTATGGCTACCCCTTC.

Only a few counts were recorded for this clone. V gene TRBV5-1 combines with J gene TRBJ2-3; 8 bases are a match to TRBD2. Germline assignment: CDR1 SGHRS and CDR2 YFSETQ. Trimming cost V 4 bases and J 4 bases; bases outside gene matches: 5. The CDR3 extends over 14 amino acids. The CDR3 region has the DNA TGCGCCAGCAGCCGGGGGGGTGGGGCAGATACGCAGTATTTT. Its translation is CASSRGGGADTQYF.

The rearrangement joins TRBV19 to TRBJ1-5; TRBD1 agrees at 9 bases. Losses at the gene ends were 5 bases for V and 0 bases for J; bases not matched to a gene: 5. This CDR3 has 16 residues. Germline V CDR1 and CDR2: LNHDA, SQIVND (reference sequence). The CDR3 bases are TGTGCCAGTAGTCCCTGGACAGGGGCTAGCAATCAGCCCCAGCATTTT. It yields the protein CASSPWTGASNQPQHF.

The CDR3 sequence: CASRGTSVAKNIQYF. The CDR3 DNA sequence: TGTGCCAGCAGGGGGACTAGCGTAGCCAAAAACATTCAGTACTTC. The chain couples TRBV2 to TRBJ2-4; 10 bases fit TRBD2. The germline gives CDR1 SNHLY, CDR2 FYNNEI. This CDR3 spans 15 amino acids. The J segment lost 0 bases and the V segment lost 6 bases, leaving 2 bases of the junction unmatched.